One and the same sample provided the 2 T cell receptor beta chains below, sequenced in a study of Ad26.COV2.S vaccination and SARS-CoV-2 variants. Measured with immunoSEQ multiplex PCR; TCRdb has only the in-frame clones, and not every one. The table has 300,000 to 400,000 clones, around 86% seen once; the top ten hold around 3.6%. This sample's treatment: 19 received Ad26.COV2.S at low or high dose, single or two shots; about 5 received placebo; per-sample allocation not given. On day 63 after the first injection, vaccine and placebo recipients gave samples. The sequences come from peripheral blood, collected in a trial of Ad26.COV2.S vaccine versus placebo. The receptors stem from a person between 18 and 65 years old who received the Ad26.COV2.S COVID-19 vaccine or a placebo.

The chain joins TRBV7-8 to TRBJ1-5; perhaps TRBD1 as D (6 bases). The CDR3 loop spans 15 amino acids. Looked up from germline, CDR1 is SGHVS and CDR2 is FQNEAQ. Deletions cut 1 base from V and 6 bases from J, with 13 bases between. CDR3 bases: TGTGCCAGCAGCTTAGTAGGGGGTCAAGGTCAGCCCCAGCATTTT. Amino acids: CASSLVGGQGQPQHF.

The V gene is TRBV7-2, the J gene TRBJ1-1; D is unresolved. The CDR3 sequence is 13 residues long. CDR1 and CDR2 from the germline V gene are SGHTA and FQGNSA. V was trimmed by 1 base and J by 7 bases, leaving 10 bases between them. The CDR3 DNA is TGTGCCAGCAGCTTAGATATTCCGGGTGAAGCTTTCTTT. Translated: CASSLDIPGEAFF. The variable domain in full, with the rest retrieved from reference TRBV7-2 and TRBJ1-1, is GAGVSQSPSNKVTEKGKDVELRCDPISGHTALYWYRQSLGQGLEFLIYFQGNSAPDKSGLPSDRFSAERTGGSVSTLTIQRTQQEDSAVYLCASSLDIPGEAFFGQGTRLTVV.